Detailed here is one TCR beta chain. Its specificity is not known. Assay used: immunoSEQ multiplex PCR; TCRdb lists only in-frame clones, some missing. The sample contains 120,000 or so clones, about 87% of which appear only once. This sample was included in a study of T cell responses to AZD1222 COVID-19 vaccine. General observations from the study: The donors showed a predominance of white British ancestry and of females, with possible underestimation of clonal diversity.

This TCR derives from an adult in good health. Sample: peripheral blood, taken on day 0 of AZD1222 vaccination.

CDR3 protein: CASSLAPGPTETQYF. DNA for the CDR3: TGCGCCAGCAGCTTGGCTCCGGGGCCGACAGAGACCCAGTACTTC. The chain joins TRBV5-1 to TRBJ2-5; D may be TRBD1 or TRBD2 (5 bases each). Trimming took 0 bases from V and 4 from J, leaving 13 bases between them. This CDR3 has 15 amino acids. CDR1 is SGHRS and CDR2 is YFSETQ in the germline V gene.